The 3 T cell receptor beta chains in this list originate from one sample, sequenced in a study of shared clonotypes between healthy human individuals. The method was immunoSEQ multiplex PCR; TCRdb's version includes in-frame clones alone and lacks a portion of them. The profile shows some 2,400,000 clones, approximately 94% of them singletons. Sequencing used naive CD4+ T cells sorted from blood. Subset: CD45RA+ positively selected. These receptors all come from a man younger than 35 in good health.

Remarks on this clone: The same CDR3 is also encoded by other DNA sequences in this sample. The chain combines TRBV25-1 with TRBJ1-1, with D unresolved. The V end was cut by 7 bases, the J end by 1 base, with 4 bases between. CDR1 is MGHDK, CDR2 SYGVNS, per germline. This CDR3 comprises 11 residues. CDR3 coding DNA: TGTGCCAGCACGAAGAACACTGAAGCTTTCTTT. Encoded protein: CASTKNTEAFF.

The chain carries TRBV5-5 and TRBJ2-3; D might be TRBD2 (5 bases). In germline, CDR1 is SGHKS, CDR2 YYEKEE (reference sequence). CDR3 size: 17 residues. V lost 1 base and J lost 1, with 16 bases in between. CDR3 DNA: TGTGCCAGCAGCTTGTCCTCTCGCCTAGCAGGCACAGATACGCAGTATTTT. Translating it yields CASSLSSRLAGTDTQYF.

V usage is TRBV30 and J usage is TRBJ2-1; 8 bases map to TRBD1. V shed 2 bases, J shed 8 bases, and the junction held 11 bases outside the gene matches. CDR1 GTSNPN and CDR2 SVGIG come from the germline V gene (reference sequence). There are 15 residues in the CDR3. Here the CDR3 DNA reads TGTGCCTGGAGTACCGGACAGGGTAGTTTATATGAGCAGTTCTTC. This codes for CAWSTGQGSLYEQFF. Based on the CDR3 plus reference TRBV30 and TRBJ2-1, the full variable domain is SQTIHQWPATLVQPVGSPLSLECTVEGTSNPNLYWYRQAAGRGLQLLFYSVGIGQISSEVPQNLSASRPQDRQFILSSKKLLLSDSGFYLCAWSTGQGSLYEQFFGPGTRLTVL.